This T cell receptor (beta chain) was observed in a study of T cells after somatic rescue of genetic block. Per germline, CDR1 MDHEN and CDR2 SYDVKM. V lost 4 bases and J lost 3, with 7 bases in between. The length of the CDR3 is 12 residues. Method: immunoSEQ multiplex PCR; TCRdb's copy keeps in-frame clones and lacks some. The sample consists of approximately 15,000 clones, roughly 72% of them appearing once. V usage is TRBV28 and J usage is TRBJ2-7; D unclear. The sequence was collected from a man between 18 and 29 years old. The sequenced sample was peripheral blood mononuclear cells (PBMCs). CDR3 DNA sequence: TGTGCCAGCAGTTCACTATTCTACGAGCAGTACTTC. It translates to CASSSLFYEQYF. Filled out from reference TRBV28 and TRBJ2-7, the complete variable domain reads DVKVTQSSRYLVKRTGEKVFLECVQDMDHENMFWYRQDPGLGLRLIYFSYDVKMKEKGDIPEGYSVSREKKERFSLILESASTNQTSMYLCASSSLFYEQYFGPGTRLTVT.